The following is a T cell receptor (beta chain) sequence with its context. This specimen belongs to a study of CD8 T cells in Susac syndrome. CD8+ and CD4+ T cells from blood underwent TCR beta sequencing, which was carried out in a high-throughput format. CDR3 length: 15 amino acids. V shed 6 bases, J shed 5 bases, and the junction held 10 bases outside the gene matches. Reverse transcription of 0.5 to 1 ug RNA used random hexamers. Multiplex immunoSEQ PCR targeted 54 Vbeta and 13 Jbeta TCR beta segments. TCRdb analysed the immunoSEQ multiplex PCR reads with MiXCR anew, one entry per CDR3 protein. Found here are fewer than 150,000 distinct CDR3 sequences, nearly 95% of them singletons; the top ten hold 0.12%.

The J gene is TRBJ2-5, the V gene TRBV12-3 or TRBV12-4, with 9 positions matching TRBD1. The sequence was obtained from a human donor in good health. The sequencing input was CD4+ T cells from PBMCs. The CDR3 region is CASRPPGQGYETQYF. The CDR3 nucleotides are TGTGCCAGCAGGCCTCCGGGACAGGGATACGAGACCCAGTACTTC.